This T cell receptor (beta chain) emerged from a study of T-cell memory formation after mild COVID-19 (dated by TCRdb to the early 2020s). For the study in its entirety: Most TCR sequence clusters were specific to one of the two donors. In a couple of donors, T-cell clones that expanded and contracted after mild COVID-19 were tracked by sequencing TCRalpha and TCRbeta repertoires over time. Two young, previously healthy adult volunteers, one female and one male, were included in the cohort. What the authors observed across the whole study: The second-wave clones that peaked on day 37 were not confirmed to be SARS-CoV-2 specific. Only two mild cases were covered in the study, and larger cohorts including severe cases with pre-infection samples were considered necessary. Some responding clones were detected in pre-infection memory, which suggested that pre-existing cross-reactive memory T cells had joined the SARS-CoV-2 response. Contracting CD4+ clones were found mainly in CM and EM memory subsets, while CD8+ clones were enriched in EMRA. Clones that contracted from day 15 to 85 showed balanced CD4/CD8 phenotypes, whereas a second wave of clones that expanded from day 15 to 37 leaned towards CD4+.

Ficoll-Paque density gradient centrifugation was used to isolate PBMCs. This clonotype was seen more than once but under ten times. It lacks a known antigen. Base qualities are not recorded, but no much larger clone differs from it by a single base. The instrument was an Illumina NovaSeq 6000. TCRalpha and TCRbeta cDNA libraries were constructed by 5'RACE with constant-segment primers, with sample barcodes and unique molecular identifiers being introduced. RNA was extracted from every sample with Trizol reagent. The libraries were amplified in two PCR steps, and the second step added a second sample barcode and Illumina TruSeq adapters. Sequencing of libraries was performed on an Illumina NovaSeq with 2 x 150 bp paired-end reads. The authors processed their data as follows. With migec v1.2.7, reads were demultiplexed and then collapsed into UMI-guided consensus sequences. Using mixcr v2.1.11, the UMI consensuses were aligned to TRA and TRB V and J templates and assembled into clonotypes. A clonotype was counted as expanded or contracted only if both edgeR and NoisET called the change significant, with noise models trained on biological replicates. For edgeR calls, the thresholds were a false discovery rate-adjusted p below 0.01 and a log2 fold-change of 1. As an exploratory analysis of dynamics, PCA with hierarchical clustering was applied to max-normalized trajectories of the 1000 most abundant clonotypes. Each responding clone was given a CD4 or CD8 phenotype based on the CD4+ and CD8+ repertoires, which had been sequenced separately. The public reads were reprocessed in TCRdb via fastp at Q25 and MiXCR, keeping in-frame beta chains. Every CDR3 protein is listed once, alongside the most common genes and DNA of its rows. The V and J calls were determined by TCRdb, not by the authors. This sample lists hundreds of thousands of distinct CDR3 sequences; around 16% were detected once. The ten largest account for about 7.5% of the sample.

From its cysteine to its phenylalanine, the CDR3 spans 13 amino acids. Just the 39-base CDR3 DNA is kept, in frame starting at base 1. The trim is 1 base for V and 9 bases for J, with a gap of 12 bases between the germline ends. From the germline V gene, CDR1 is SGHTA and CDR2 is FQGNSA. The chain is encoded by TRBV7-2 joined to TRBJ2-5; confidence is insufficient to name the D gene. This clonotype was sampled from an adult woman who had mild COVID-19 (a few samples of this study predate the infection). The sample titles of this study are shuffled in the database, so cell type and time point are left out; the donor was told from shared clones. Sequencing was carried out using PBMCs or a T cell subset sorted from them (not recorded which). At the DNA level, the sequence is TGTGCCAGCAGCTTAGTGGGTCTCGGGTCCCAGTACTTC. This gives the protein CASSLVGLGSQYF.